Listed here is a single TCR beta chain. Its specificity is unknown. This sample is drawn from a study of PD-1 blockade in classical Hodgkin lymphoma. Study-level findings and limits: At baseline, newly diagnosed patients reportedly showed less TCR diversity than healthy donors. Undefined causes, possibly disease activity or prior therapy, underlie the repertoire differences.

Trimming at V came to 6 bases and at J to 5 bases, leaving 6 bases not matched to a gene. Germline CDR1 is MRHNA and CDR2 is SNTAGT. This CDR3 has 15 amino acids. Time point here: newly diagnosed, previously untreated cHL patient sample. Comparison used PBMCs from newly diagnosed, untreated classical Hodgkin lymphoma. Repertoires were generated with immunoSEQ multiplex PCR, while TCRdb's copy carries only in-frame clones and drops some. In the table there are 16,000 or so clones, almost 85% of which are singletons. This TCR came from a human donor with classical Hodgkin lymphoma. The J gene is TRBJ2-1, the V gene TRBV6-4; 11 bases line up with TRBD2. Sequencing was done on a sample of peripheral blood mononuclear cells (PBMCs). The CDR3 loop is CASSVAGGGNNEQFF. CDR3 in DNA: TGTGCCAGCAGCGTAGCGGGAGGGGGCAACAATGAGCAGTTCTTC.